This T cell receptor beta chain was sequenced for a study of spatial heterogeneity in lung cancer. Study overall: TCR and UMI combinations that were unique each appeared, on average, more than ten times in raw reads.

TCRdb ran MiXCR on the 5' RACE reads and lists one entry per CDR3 protein. The repertoire holds 10,000 to 15,000 distinct CDR3 sequences, under 5% seen once, with around 45% in the top ten. This clonotype was recorded many times. This beta chain turned up in a library designed for alpha chains; as an off-target read, its abundance says little. Indicated time point: sample taken at primary tumor resection. Extraction of whole RNA from tumor, nontumor lung or frozen PBMC preceded unsorted sequencing. This clonotype was sampled from a male donor with early-stage non-small cell lung cancer. The sample consisted of PBMCs, taken at surgery.

CDR3 protein: CASSPHQPGPGYSEQYF. The CDR3, as DNA: TGTGCCAGCAGCCCCCACCAACCGGGACCAGGGTACAGCGAGCAGTACTTC. The rearrangement joins TRBV7-2 to TRBJ2-7, with D perhaps being TRBD1 or TRBD2 (5 bases each). This CDR3 has 17 amino acids. Trimming shortened V by 5 bases and J by 6 bases, and 26 bases separated the two germline ends. Germline V lookup: CDR1 SGHTA, CDR2 FQGNSA.